The entry below gives a single T cell receptor beta chain sequence along with its context. The antigen is not known. The record originates from a study of PD-1 blockade in classical Hodgkin lymphoma. Overall study findings and caveats: For complete responders, baseline diversity was comparable to that of newly diagnosed patients. Reports described newly diagnosed patients as having lower baseline TCR diversity than healthy donors.

V shed 0 bases and J shed 4 bases, with 22 bases lying between them. Germline V CDR1 and CDR2: SGHTS, YDEGEE. The CDR3 runs 18 residues. Time point: cycle 4 day 1 (C4D1), after 6 weeks of nivolumab. Every one of the patients relapsed after autologous stem cell transplantation (brentuximab vedotin exposure was variable). Measured with immunoSEQ multiplex PCR; TCRdb has only the in-frame clones, and not every one. The profile shows around 90,000 clones, approximately 78% of them singletons. The sequence derives from a human donor with classical Hodgkin lymphoma. The chain has TRBV5-8 and TRBJ1-2; D is undetermined. The input for sequencing was peripheral blood mononuclear cells (PBMCs), taken before the fourth cycle of nivolumab. This chain's CDR3 is CASSLGRAWSPLSYGYTF. CDR3 DNA sequence: TGTGCCAGCAGCTTGGGGCGGGCATGGTCCCCACTCTCCTATGGCTACACCTTC.